These 23 T cell receptor beta chains came from one sample sequenced in a study of T cell changes during pregnancy in multiple sclerosis. The protocol was immunoSEQ multiplex PCR, while the TCRdb copy is restricted to in-frame clones and leaves out a portion. This table holds about 130,000 clones, about 95% found once. This material consisted of peripheral blood, taken after pregnancy. The receptors here all came from a female donor with multiple sclerosis, enrolled in a pregnancy study.

The rearrangement joins TRBV6-5 to TRBJ1-1; D possibly corresponds to TRBD1 (6 bases). The germline gives CDR1 MNHEY, CDR2 SVGAGI. Trimming removed 5 bases from V and 9 bases from J, with 16 bases in between. This CDR3 is 13 amino acids long. CDR3: CASSRRTEVKAFF. The CDR3 region has the DNA TGTGCCAGCAGTCGCCGGACAGAAGTGAAAGCTTTCTTT.

The chain couples TRBV29-1 to TRBJ2-1; a weak D match, TRBD2 (5 bases). Germline V gene data show CDR1 as SQVTM and CDR2 as ANQGSEA. This CDR3 has 14 amino acids. The V gene lost 4 bases and the J gene lost 10 bases, with 20 bases spanning the gap. CDR3 residues: CSVGSGLPGNEQFF. The CDR3 region has the DNA TGCAGCGTTGGGTCTGGACTGCCGGGTAACGAGCAGTTCTTC.

The CDR3: CASSTGIHSEQFF. The CDR3 DNA sequence: TGTGCCAGTAGTACAGGGATCCACAGTGAGCAGTTCTTC. The J gene is TRBJ2-1, the V gene TRBV19; the D gene is possibly TRBD1 (5 bases). This CDR3 is built from 13 residues. The V and J ends lost 4 bases and 9 bases respectively, with 13 bases between them. The germline V gene encodes CDR1 LNHDA and CDR2 SQIVND (reference sequence).

There are a few counts of this clone. The gene calls are TRBV29-1 and TRBJ1-1; D uncertain. The germline CDR1 and CDR2 sequences are SQVTM and ANQGSEA. This CDR3 has 13 residues. The ends were cut back, 2 bases at V and 0 bases at J, with 7 bases in the middle. The CDR3 loop is CSVEKRMNTEAFF. CDR3 bases: TGCAGCGTTGAAAAGAGGATGAACACTGAAGCTTTCTTT.

The CDR3 region is CASIRGRGYGYTF. The CDR3 coding sequence is TGTGCCAGCATCAGGGGGCGGGGCTATGGCTACACCTTC. The chain joins TRBV28 to TRBJ1-2; the match to TRBD1 covers 8 bases. Germline-derived CDR1 and CDR2 are MDHEN and SYDVKM. The CDR3 runs to 13 residues. The V gene end was trimmed by 7 bases and the J gene end by 4 bases; junction bases not matched to a gene: 5.

V usage is TRBV5-5 and J usage is TRBJ2-7; 15 bases match TRBD2. This CDR3 region has 19 residues. CDR1 is SGHKS, CDR2 YYEKEE, per germline (reference sequence). J gave up 2 bases and V 2 bases, and 11 bases lay outside the gene matches. CDR3 sequence: CASSFARTSGRAGTYEQYF. As DNA, the CDR3 is TGTGCCAGCAGCTTCGCCCGGACTAGCGGGAGGGCAGGGACCTACGAGCAGTACTTC.

V gene TRBV13 combines with J gene TRBJ2-7; 9 bases agree with TRBD2. Germline loops: CDR1 PRHDT, CDR2 FYEKMQ (reference sequence). V was clipped by 0 bases and J by 1 base; unmatched bases: 4. This CDR3 spans 16 amino acids. The CDR3, as DNA: TGTGCCAGCAGCTTAGGCCGGACTAGCGCTTCCTACGAGCAGTACTTC. Translated, it gives CASSLGRTSASYEQYF.

The chain recombines TRBV12-5 with TRBJ2-7; 12 bases match TRBD2. With 6 bases clipped from V and 4 bases from J, the junction kept 7 bases outside the gene matches. The CDR3 runs to 15 residues. Germline V gene data show CDR1 as LGHNT and CDR2 as FRNRAP. The CDR3 nucleotides read TGTGCTAGTGGGAAAAGACTAGCGGGAGTGTACGAGCAGTACTTC. Translation gives CASGKRLAGVYEQYF. The whole variable domain, filled in from reference TRBV12-5 and TRBJ2-7, reads DARVTQTPRHKVTEMGQEVTMRCQPILGHNTVFWYRQTMMQGLELLAYFRNRAPLDDSGMPKDRFSAEMPDATLATLKIQPSEPRDSAVYFCASGKRLAGVYEQYFGPGTRLTVT.

This chain connects TRBV2 to TRBJ1-2, with 10 bases matching TRBD1. The CDR3 has 13 residues. Germline V gene sequence: CDR1 SNHLY, CDR2 FYNNEI. Trimming cost V 5 bases and J 8 bases; bases outside gene matches: 5. For the CDR3, the DNA is TGTGCCAGCAGTCCGACAGGGGGCGGAGGCTACACCTTC. This translates into CASSPTGGGGYTF.

The V and J genes are TRBV5-1 and TRBJ1-3; D remains ambiguous. Trimming took 5 bases from V and 0 from J, leaving 12 bases between them. Per germline, CDR1 SGHRS and CDR2 YFSETQ. The CDR3 has 15 residues. Here the CDR3 DNA reads TGCGCCAGCAGTACCGTTGGGAGCTCTGGAAACACCATATATTTT. It translates to CASSTVGSSGNTIYF.

The chain has TRBV5-1 and TRBJ1-3; D not resolved. CDR3 length: 14 amino acids. V gave up 4 bases and J gave up 4 bases, with 12 bases separating them. The germline V gene has CDR1 SGHRS and CDR2 YFSETQ. This chain's CDR3 is CASSPVKSGNTIYF. The CDR3 bases are TGCGCCAGCAGCCCGGTAAAATCGGGAAACACCATATATTTT.

This clone was seen once. V gene TRBV30 combines with J gene TRBJ2-7; TRBD2 aligns across 12 bases. Per the germline V gene, CDR1 is GTSNPN and CDR2 is SVGIG (reference sequence). CDR3 size: 16 residues. The J segment lost 4 bases and the V segment lost 1 base, leaving 8 bases of the junction unmatched. Here the CDR3 DNA reads TGTGCCTGGAGTGCGGTTGGGACTAGCGGGTCTTACGAGCAGTACTTC. Its protein is CAWSAVGTSGSYEQYF.

This chain links TRBV7-6 with TRBJ1-1; a possible D gene is TRBD1 (6 bases). This CDR3 contains 14 residues. In germline, CDR1 is SGHVS, CDR2 FNYEAQ. V shed 5 bases and J shed 4 bases, with 14 bases lying between them. The CDR3 DNA reads as TGTGCCAGCAGCGAACAGGGTGTTGGCACTGAAGCTTTCTTT. Translating it yields CASSEQGVGTEAFF.

The V call is TRBV25-1, the J call TRBJ2-1; 9 nucleotides align to TRBD2. The germline V gene has CDR1 MGHDK and CDR2 SYGVNS. Germline trimming cut 6 bases from V and 2 bases from J; bases unmatched to any gene: 14. CDR3 length: 18 residues. CDR3 protein: CASRSTSGALRAYNEQFF. CDR3 sequence (DNA): TGTGCCAGCAGATCGACTAGCGGTGCCCTACGCGCCTACAATGAGCAGTTCTTC.

This CDR3 reads CASNHPTASLNTEAFF. DNA for the CDR3: TGTGCCAGCAATCACCCGACAGCCTCTCTGAACACTGAAGCTTTCTTT. J is TRBJ1-1 and V is TRBV28; a possible D gene is TRBD1 (5 bases). The CDR3 totals 16 residues. Per germline, CDR1 MDHEN and CDR2 SYDVKM. V shed 7 bases and J shed 0 bases, with 18 bases lying between them.

V is TRBV28 and J is TRBJ1-5; D not resolved. The CDR3 sequence is 18 residues long. The germline V gene encodes CDR1 MDHEN and CDR2 SYDVKM. The V gene lost 3 bases and the J gene lost 0 bases, with 18 bases spanning the gap. Here the CDR3 DNA reads TGTGCCAGCAGTTTCGTTACGGGAGGGATTTATAGCAATCAGCCCCAGCATTTT. This sequence encodes CASSFVTGGIYSNQPQHF.

The rearrangement links TRBV2 to TRBJ2-7; possibly TRBD2 for D (6 bases). V was cut by 4 bases and J by 6 bases, with 19 bases left in between. CDR3 length: 15 amino acids. Per germline, CDR1 SNHLY and CDR2 FYNNEI. Written as DNA, the CDR3 is TGTGCCAGCAGTGGCGGCGGGGCGAGCCCCCTCGAGCAGTACTTC. It encodes CASSGGGASPLEQYF.

The chain couples TRBV7-8 to TRBJ1-5; tentatively, D is TRBD1 (6 bases). Per germline, CDR1 SGHVS and CDR2 FQNEAQ. The CDR3 consists of 16 residues. Trimming removed 4 bases from V and 2 bases from J, with 15 bases in between. This CDR3 reads CASSSYRVVGNQPQHF. In nucleotides, the CDR3 is TGTGCCAGCAGCTCGTACAGGGTTGTGGGCAATCAGCCCCAGCATTTT.

This clone was recorded only once. J is TRBJ2-3 and V is TRBV19; 15 positions match TRBD2. V gave up 4 bases and J gave up 7 bases; unmatched junction bases: 6. There are 16 residues in the CDR3. The germline V gene has CDR1 LNHDA and CDR2 SQIVND (reference sequence). The CDR3 DNA reads as TGTGCCAGTAGTAGTGGACTAGCGGGAGGGCCGTATACGCAGTATTTT. Protein product: CASSSGLAGGPYTQYF.

The chain employs TRBV5-1 and TRBJ2-7; D not resolved. The V and J ends lost 2 bases and 2 bases respectively, with 5 bases between them. The CDR3 runs to 12 residues. Germline-derived CDR1 and CDR2 are SGHRS and YFSETQ. The CDR3 bases are TGCGCCAGCAGCTTACCAGCCTACGAGCAGTACTTC. Amino acid sequence: CASSLPAYEQYF.

This clone was seen a single time. The rearrangement uses TRBV9 and TRBJ1-1; 9 nucleotides match TRBD1. V gave up 4 bases and J gave up 4 bases; unmatched junction bases: 2. The germline V gene has CDR1 SGDLS and CDR2 YYNGEE. This CDR3 has 13 residues. CDR3 nucleotide sequence: TGTGCCAGCAGCAGGACAGGGGTCACTGAAGCTTTCTTT. Protein: CASSRTGVTEAFF.

This CDR3 reads CASSPLTGNYEQYF. The CDR3, as DNA: TGTGCCAGCTCACCACTGACCGGGAACTACGAGCAGTACTTC. The chain combines TRBV18 with TRBJ2-7, with D maybe TRBD2 (5 bases). V shed 1 base and J shed 3 bases, with 10 bases lying between them. This CDR3 is built from 14 residues. CDR1 is KGHSH, CDR2 LQKENI, per germline.

On this clone: The identical CDR3 is also encoded by other nucleotide sequences in the sample. The genes are TRBV15 and TRBJ1-5; D is ambiguous. Trimming removed 0 bases at V and 4 bases at J, with 10 bases between. The CDR3 contains 15 residues. Germline lookup yields CDR1 LNHNV and CDR2 YYDKDF (reference sequence). DNA of the CDR3: TGTGCCACCAGCAGAGATCCGGCCGGGAATCAGCCCCAGCATTTT. Translating gives CATSRDPAGNQPQHF.